A selection of T cell receptor beta chains follows, all from one sample in a study of response to subunit inactivated influenza vaccine. In TCRdb, the RT-PCR reads were re-called with MiXCR into one record per CDR3 protein. This sample has approximately 480,000 distinct CDR3 sequences; approximately 11% occur once, and the top ten carry around 12%. The material sequenced was PBMCs from blood, taken 40 to 50 days after vaccination. These receptors were obtained from a man aged 50 to 59 who received an inactivated influenza vaccine. The CDR3 runs from the conserved cysteine through the conserved F or W. The D gene is left open where the match is weak. The size field is filled for only some rows; it gives once, few, many or a size class.

few	TRBV7-9	TRBJ2-3	TRBD2	CASRRLAGRGTDTQYF	TGTGCCAGCAGGAGACTAGCGGGGAGAGGCACAGATACGCAGTATTTT
many	TRBV11-2	TRBJ2-7	-	CASSDFDEQYF	TGTGCCAGCAGCGACTTTGACGAGCAGTACTTC
-	TRBV5-1	TRBJ2-2	-	CASSLAHGRRGELFF	TGCGCCAGCAGCTTGGCCCACGGACGCCGCGGGGAGCTGTTTTTT
few	TRBV6-5	TRBJ1-4	-	CASSYGSGNNEKLFF	TGTGCCAGCAGTTACGGGTCGGGGAATAATGAAAAACTGTTTTTT
once	TRBV11-2	TRBJ2-4	-	CASRRVQNPPGSAKNIQYF	TGTGCCAGCAGAAGGGTCCAGAACCCACCGGGGTCGGCCAAAAACATTCAGTACTTC
few	TRBV29-1	TRBJ2-7	TRBD2	CSVTGGSLTYEQYF	TGCAGCGTTACTGGCGGGAGCCTTACCTACGAGCAGTACTTC
few	TRBV29-1	TRBJ2-5	TRBD2	CSVELAGGPGETQYF	TGCAGCGTTGAGCTAGCGGGAGGGCCTGGAGAGACCCAGTACTTC
few	TRBV29-1	TRBJ2-3	TRBD2	CSESGGSTDTQYF	TGCAGCGAATCGGGAGGGAGCACAGATACGCAGTATTTT
many	TRBV4-3	TRBJ1-1	-	CASSQDSMNTEAFF	TGCGCCAGCAGCCAAGACAGCATGAACACTGAAGCTTTCTTT
-	TRBV6-6	TRBJ2-2	-	CASHRTGELFF	TGTGCCAGCCACAGAACCGGGGAGCTGTTTTTT
-	TRBV4-2	TRBJ1-2	TRBD1	CASSQLWDRDSYGYTF	TGTGCCAGCAGCCAACTATGGGACAGGGATAGCTATGGCTACACCTTC
few	TRBV5-6	TRBJ2-1	TRBD1	CASSLFGTDSYNEQFF	TGTGCCAGCAGCTTGTTTGGGACAGACTCCTACAATGAGCAGTTCTTC
-	TRBV7-3	TRBJ2-1	-	CASSLGLATYNEQFF	TGTGCCAGCAGCTTAGGGCTAGCTACCTACAATGAGCAGTTCTTC
few	TRBV5-5	TRBJ2-5	TRBD2	CASSSLGGGQETQYF	TGTGCCAGCAGTTCCCTGGGCGGGGGCCAAGAGACCCAGTACTTC
few	TRBV7-2	TRBJ2-1	-	CASSLNSGLRGYNEQFF	TGTGCCAGCAGCTTAAATTCCGGTCTCCGCGGTTACAATGAGCAGTTCTTC
-	TRBV7-8	TRBJ2-7	-	CASSERGVPLYEQYF	TGTGCCAGCAGCGAGAGGGGGGTCCCACTCTACGAGCAGTACTTC
-	TRBV10-3	TRBJ2-7	TRBD2	CAITPGRGTGDYEQYF	TGTGCCATCACCCCCGGGCGGGGGACGGGGGACTACGAGCAGTACTTC